This T cell receptor (beta chain) was recorded in a study of beta chain features in type 1 diabetes. This CDR3 comprises 12 residues. V lost 8 bases and J 5 bases, leaving 10 bases between the germline ends. Germline CDR1 and CDR2: MNHEY and SVGAGI. The study reverse transcribed the entire isolated RNA, so it sequenced expressed TCRB transcripts. Assay: immunoSEQ multiplex PCR; the TCRdb copy retains only in-frame clones and omits some. The table lists 130,000 to 150,000 clones, roughly 50% of them singletons. In regard to this clone: Its target is unknown.

Study-wide results and caveats: Fewer insertions but more deletions were seen at VDJ junctions in type 1 diabetes patients.

CD45RO/CCR7/CD25/CD127/CD95/CD27 separated CD4+ naive, central memory, regulatory and stem cell-like memory cells by sorting. In all sorted populations, purity surpassed 95%. This sequence originates from a man aged 18-30 years in good health. Sequences were obtained from Tregs from blood. The V call is TRBV6-5, the J call TRBJ1-5, with D tentatively TRBD1 (5 bases). The CDR3 reads CASRGGDQPQHF. Here the CDR3 DNA reads TGTGCCAGCCGCGGGGGGGATCAGCCCCAGCATTTT.